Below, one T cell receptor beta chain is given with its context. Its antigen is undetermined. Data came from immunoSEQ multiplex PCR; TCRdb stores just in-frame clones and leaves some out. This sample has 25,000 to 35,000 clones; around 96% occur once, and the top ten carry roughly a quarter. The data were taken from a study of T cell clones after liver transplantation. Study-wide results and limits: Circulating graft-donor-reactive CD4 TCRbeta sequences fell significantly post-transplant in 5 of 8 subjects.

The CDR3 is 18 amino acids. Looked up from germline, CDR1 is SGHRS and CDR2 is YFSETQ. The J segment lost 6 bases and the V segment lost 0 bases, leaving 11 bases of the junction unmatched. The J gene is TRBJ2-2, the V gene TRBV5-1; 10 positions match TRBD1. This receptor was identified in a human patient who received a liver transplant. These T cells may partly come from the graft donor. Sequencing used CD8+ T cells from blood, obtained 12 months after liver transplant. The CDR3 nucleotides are TGCGCCAGCAGCTTGGCCCTAGGGACAGGGGTAAAGGCCGGGGAGCTGTTTTTT. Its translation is CASSLALGTGVKAGELFF.